This T cell receptor (beta chain) was obtained from a study of PD-L1 blockade in urothelial cancer. Study-wide context: The study started patients on atezolizumab in about 2014, giving 1,200 mg intravenously every 3 weeks.

Germline V gives CDR1 SEHNR, CDR2 FQNEAQ (reference sequence). V was clipped by 4 bases and J by 4 bases; unmatched bases: 11. This CDR3 comprises 17 residues. This sample's time point: pretreatment peripheral blood. A spike-in of synthetic TCR analog templates was added to each PCR. Repertoires were generated with immunoSEQ multiplex PCR, while TCRdb's copy carries only in-frame clones and drops some. The sample lists around 71,000 clones; around 81% were seen once. This clonotype was sampled from a middle-aged man with urothelial cancer. The sequencing here drew on PBMCs, taken around atezolizumab (anti-PD-L1) treatment. This chain connects TRBV7-9 to TRBJ1-5; 9 bases map to TRBD1. The CDR3 DNA sequence: TGTGCCAGCAGCTCGCCGACCGGGACAGGGCTAAATCAGCCCCAGCATTTT. Its translation: CASSSPTGTGLNQPQHF. Filled out from reference TRBV7-9 and TRBJ1-5, the complete variable domain reads DTGVSQNPRHKITKRGQNVTFRCDPISEHNRLYWYRQTLGQGPEFLTYFQNEAQLEKSRLLSDRFSAERPKGSFSTLEIQRTEQGDSAMYLCASSSPTGTGLNQPQHFGDGTRLSIL.